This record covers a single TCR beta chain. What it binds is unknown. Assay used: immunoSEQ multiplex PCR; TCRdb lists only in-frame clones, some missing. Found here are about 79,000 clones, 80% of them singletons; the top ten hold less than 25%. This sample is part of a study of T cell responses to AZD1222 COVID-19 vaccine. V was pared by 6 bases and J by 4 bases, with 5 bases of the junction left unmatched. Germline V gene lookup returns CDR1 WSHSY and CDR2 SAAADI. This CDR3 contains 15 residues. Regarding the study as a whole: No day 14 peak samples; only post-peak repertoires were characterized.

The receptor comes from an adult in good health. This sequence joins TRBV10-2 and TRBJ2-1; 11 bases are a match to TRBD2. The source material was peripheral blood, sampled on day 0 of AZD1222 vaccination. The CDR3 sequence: CASSLIAGGYNEQFF. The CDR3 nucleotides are TGCGCCAGCAGCCTTATAGCGGGAGGGTACAATGAGCAGTTCTTC.